The sequence of this T cell receptor (beta chain) was determined in a study of PD-L1 blockade in urothelial cancer. Study-level information: Reported median T cell count for blood samples was more than 140,000.

Assay: immunoSEQ multiplex PCR; the TCRdb copy retains only in-frame clones and omits some. The sample records about 41,000 clones, approximately 81% being singletons. The length of the CDR3 is 13 residues. V gave up 2 bases and J gave up 5 bases, with 11 bases separating them. Per germline, CDR1 SGHRS and CDR2 YFSETQ. In this sample, this clone turned up once. Time point of the sample: peripheral blood 6 weeks after treatment start. Each patient's cancer was a locally advanced or metastatic urothelial carcinoma. All patients handed over anywhere from 1 to 8 samples, pretreatment and on-treatment. V and J are TRBV5-1 and TRBJ2-7; no definite D call. This receptor was taken from a man between 70 and 80 years old with urothelial cancer. The specimen was PBMCs, collected around atezolizumab (anti-PD-L1) treatment. CDR3 protein: CASSFPDRNEQYF. CDR3 in DNA: TGCGCCAGCAGCTTCCCAGATCGCAACGAGCAGTACTTC.